This record looks at one T cell receptor beta chain sequence and its context. This sample was taken from a study of blood T cell repertoires in COVID-19. Study overall: The United States, Italy and Spain were the sources of the acute and convalescent COVID-19 samples. Nucleic acid was either cDNA or gDNA, and it came from T cells, B-cell-depleted T cells, or PBMCs.

Methods used by the authors: Reference gene primers were amplified, and this amplification served to estimate nucleated cell counts. Assay: immunoSEQ multiplex PCR; the TCRdb copy retains only in-frame clones and omits some. The DNA gave D and trimming, while V, J and clone size come from that table. The sample lists about 64,000 clones, 90% seen once, with about 9.1% in the top ten. The sequence derives from a woman of 80 years or more with active COVID-19. The sequencing input was peripheral blood.

CDR3 in DNA: TGCAGCGTTGTAGCGCTAGCGGGAGTAGAGACCCAGTACTTC. This encodes CSVVALAGVETQYF. V and J are TRBV29-1 and TRBJ2-5, with TRBD2 matching over 10 bases. This CDR3 region has 14 residues. Trimming at V came to 4 bases and at J to 4 bases, leaving 6 bases not matched to a gene. CDR1 is SQVTM and CDR2 is ANQGSEA in the germline V gene.